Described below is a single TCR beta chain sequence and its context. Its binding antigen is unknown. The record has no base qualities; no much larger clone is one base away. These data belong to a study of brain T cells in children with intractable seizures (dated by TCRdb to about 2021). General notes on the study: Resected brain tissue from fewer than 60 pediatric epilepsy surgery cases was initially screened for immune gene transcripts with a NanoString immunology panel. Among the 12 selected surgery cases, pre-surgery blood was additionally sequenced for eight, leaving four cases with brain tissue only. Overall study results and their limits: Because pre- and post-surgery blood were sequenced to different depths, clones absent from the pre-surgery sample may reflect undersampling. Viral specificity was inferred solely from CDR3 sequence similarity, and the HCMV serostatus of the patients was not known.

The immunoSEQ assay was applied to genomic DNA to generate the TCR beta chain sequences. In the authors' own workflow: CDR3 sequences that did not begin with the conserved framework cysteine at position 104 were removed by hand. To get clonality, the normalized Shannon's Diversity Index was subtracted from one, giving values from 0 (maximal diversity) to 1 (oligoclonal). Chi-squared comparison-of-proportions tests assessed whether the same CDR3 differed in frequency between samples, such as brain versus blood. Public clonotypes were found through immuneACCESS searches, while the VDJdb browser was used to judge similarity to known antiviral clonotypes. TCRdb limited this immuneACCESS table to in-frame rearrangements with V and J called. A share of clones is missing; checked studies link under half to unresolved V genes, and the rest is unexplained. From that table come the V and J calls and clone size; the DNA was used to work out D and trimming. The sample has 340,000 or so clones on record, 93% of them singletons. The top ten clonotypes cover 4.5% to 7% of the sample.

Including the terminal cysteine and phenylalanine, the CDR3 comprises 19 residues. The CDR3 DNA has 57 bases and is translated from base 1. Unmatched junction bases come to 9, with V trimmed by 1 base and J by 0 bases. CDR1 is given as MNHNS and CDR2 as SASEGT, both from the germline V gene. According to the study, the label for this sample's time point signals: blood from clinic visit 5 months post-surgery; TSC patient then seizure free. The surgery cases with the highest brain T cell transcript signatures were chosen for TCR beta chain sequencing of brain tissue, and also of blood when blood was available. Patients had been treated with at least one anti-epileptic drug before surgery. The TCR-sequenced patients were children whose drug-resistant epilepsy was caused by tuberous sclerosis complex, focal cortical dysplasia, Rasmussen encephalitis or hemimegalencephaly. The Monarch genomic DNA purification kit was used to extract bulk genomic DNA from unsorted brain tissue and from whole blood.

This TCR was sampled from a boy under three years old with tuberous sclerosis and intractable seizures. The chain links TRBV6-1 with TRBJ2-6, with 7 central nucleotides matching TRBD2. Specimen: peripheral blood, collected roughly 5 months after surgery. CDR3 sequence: CASSEGHLAANSGANVLTF. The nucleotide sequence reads TGTGCCAGCAGTGAAGGACACCTAGCGGCTAACTCTGGGGCCAACGTCCTGACTTTC.